Detailed here is one T cell receptor (beta chain). Its antigen remains unidentified. A far larger clone is only one base removed, so a read error is likely. These data come from a study of prognosis after radiotherapy for stage I lung cancer. Study-level information: Some 12 patients had adenocarcinoma tumors, while squamous cell carcinoma tumors were found in more than 5.

For each of two time points, a six-milliliter draw of peripheral blood was taken. Starting from genomic DNA, TCR beta CDR3 was amplified through two-round multiplex PCR. First-round PCR employed TRBV- and TRBJ-specific primers for each gene. TCRdb reprocessed the multiplex PCR reads via MiXCR and lists one record per CDR3 protein. The sample includes 25,000 to 35,000 distinct CDR3 sequences, about half of them seen just once. Whole-study results and caveats: The number of unique TCR clones went down after stereotactic body radiation therapy, with a median of about 9,200 versus 6,500.

The CDR3 covers 17 residues. Germline-derived CDR1 and CDR2 are MNHGY and SVAAGI. The origin of this receptor is a donor aged 50 or older with non-small cell lung cancer. The chain couples TRBV6-9 to TRBJ2-6; the D gene is possibly TRBD1 (6 bases). The sequencing used PBMCs, collected before or after stereotactic body radiation therapy (not recorded which). As DNA, the CDR3 is TGTGACAGCAGTACTCAGGGGACCCCCTCTGGGGCCAACGTCCTGACTTTC. Translating gives CDSSTQGTPSGANVLTF.